The clone carrying this T cell receptor beta chain was recorded many times. Its antigen remains unknown. This record comes from a study of cytomegalovirus exposure and HLA in healthy donors. Study conclusions and caveats: The study put roughly 160 TCR beta chains on its list as cytomegalovirus-associated.

J was trimmed by 7 bases and V by 3 bases; bases with no gene match: 5. CDR1 and CDR2 (germline): SGHRS, YFSETQ. The CDR3 consists of 14 residues. Measured with immunoSEQ multiplex PCR; TCRdb has only the in-frame clones, and not every one. The table includes fewer than 150,000 clones, roughly 79% detected once. The rearrangement links TRBV5-1 to TRBJ2-2, with TRBD2 matching over 8 bases. The sequenced material came from PBMCs. The sequence came from a man under 40 in good health and CMV-seropositive. The CDR3 protein is CASSSGLVGGELFF. The CDR3 coding sequence is TGCGCCAGCAGCTCGGGACTAGTTGGCGGGGAGCTGTTTTTT.